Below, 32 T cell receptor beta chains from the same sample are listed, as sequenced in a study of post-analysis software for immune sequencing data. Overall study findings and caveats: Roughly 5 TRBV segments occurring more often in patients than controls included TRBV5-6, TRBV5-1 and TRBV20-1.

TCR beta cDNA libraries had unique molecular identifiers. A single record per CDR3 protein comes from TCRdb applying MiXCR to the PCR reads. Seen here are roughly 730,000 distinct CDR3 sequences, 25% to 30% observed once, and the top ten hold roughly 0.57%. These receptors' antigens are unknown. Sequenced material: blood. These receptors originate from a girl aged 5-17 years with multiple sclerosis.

In nucleotides, the CDR3 is TGTGCCAGCAGCTTAGCTACTAGCAATGAGCAGTTCTTC. Amino acid sequence: CASSLATSNEQFF. The V call is TRBV11-3, the J call TRBJ2-1; D is possibly TRBD2 (5 bases). The germline V gene has CDR1 SGHNT and CDR2 YENEEA. The CDR3 is made up of 13 amino acids. The ends were cut back, 1 base at V and 6 bases at J, with 7 bases in the middle.

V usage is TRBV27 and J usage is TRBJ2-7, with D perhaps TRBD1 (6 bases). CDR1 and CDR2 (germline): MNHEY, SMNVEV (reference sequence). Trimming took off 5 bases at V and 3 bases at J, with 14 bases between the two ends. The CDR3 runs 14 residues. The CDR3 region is CASSKGDKRYEQYF. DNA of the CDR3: TGTGCCAGCAGTAAAGGGGACAAACGCTACGAGCAGTACTTC.

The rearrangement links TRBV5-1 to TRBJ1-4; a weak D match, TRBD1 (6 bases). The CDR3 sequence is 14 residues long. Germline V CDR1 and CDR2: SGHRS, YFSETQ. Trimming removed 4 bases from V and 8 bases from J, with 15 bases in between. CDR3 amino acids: CASSRGDGDEKLFF. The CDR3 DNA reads TGCGCCAGCAGCAGGGGGGACGGGGACGAAAAACTGTTTTTT.

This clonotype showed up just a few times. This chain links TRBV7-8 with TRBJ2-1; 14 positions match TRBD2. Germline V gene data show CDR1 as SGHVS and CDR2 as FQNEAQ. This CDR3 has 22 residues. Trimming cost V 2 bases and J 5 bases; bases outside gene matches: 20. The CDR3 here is CASSLIRWGLTSGRAVHNEQFF. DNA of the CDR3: TGTGCCAGCAGCTTAATTAGGTGGGGCCTGACTAGCGGGAGGGCCGTCCACAATGAGCAGTTCTTC. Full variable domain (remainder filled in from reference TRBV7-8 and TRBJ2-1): GAGVSQSPRYKVAKRGQDVALRCDPISGHVSLFWYQQALGQGPEFLTYFQNEAQLDKSGLPSDRFFAERPEGSVSTLKIQRTQQEDSAVYLCASSLIRWGLTSGRAVHNEQFFGPGTRLTVL.

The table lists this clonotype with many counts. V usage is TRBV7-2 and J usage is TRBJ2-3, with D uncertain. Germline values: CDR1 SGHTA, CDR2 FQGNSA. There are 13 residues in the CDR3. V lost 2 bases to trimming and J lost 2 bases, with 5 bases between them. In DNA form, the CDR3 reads TGTGCCAGCAGCTTACCCACCACAGATACGCAGTATTTT. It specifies CASSLPTTDTQYF.

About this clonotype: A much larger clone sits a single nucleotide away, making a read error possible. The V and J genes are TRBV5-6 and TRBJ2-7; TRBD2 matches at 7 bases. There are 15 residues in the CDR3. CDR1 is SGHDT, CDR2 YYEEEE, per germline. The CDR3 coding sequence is TGTACCAGCAGCTTGGTGGCTAGCGGATTCTACGAGCAGTACTTC. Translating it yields CTSSLVASGFYEQYF.

CDR3 protein: CASSASGQETQFF. The CDR3 DNA sequence: TGTGCCAGCAGTGCATCGGGCCAAGAGACCCAGTTCTTC. This chain uses TRBV12-3 or TRBV12-4 with TRBJ2-5; unclear D gene. The tail of the sequence fits TRBJ2-1 better, so the J call may be wrong. The CDR3 length is 13 residues.

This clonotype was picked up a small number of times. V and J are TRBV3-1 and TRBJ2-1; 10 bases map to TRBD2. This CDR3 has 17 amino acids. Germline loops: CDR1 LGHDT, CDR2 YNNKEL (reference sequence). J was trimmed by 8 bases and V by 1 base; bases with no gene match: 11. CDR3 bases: TGTGCCAGCAGCCAAGTCCCCAGCGGGGGGGCCGGGGATGAGCAGTTCTTC. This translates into CASSQVPSGGAGDEQFF.

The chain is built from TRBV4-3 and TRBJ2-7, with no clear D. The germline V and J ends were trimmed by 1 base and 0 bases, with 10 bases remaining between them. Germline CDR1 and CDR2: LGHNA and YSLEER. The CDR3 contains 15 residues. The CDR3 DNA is TGCGCCAGCAGCCAAGGCCTGGTGGGCTCCTACGAGCAGTACTTC. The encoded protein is CASSQGLVGSYEQYF.

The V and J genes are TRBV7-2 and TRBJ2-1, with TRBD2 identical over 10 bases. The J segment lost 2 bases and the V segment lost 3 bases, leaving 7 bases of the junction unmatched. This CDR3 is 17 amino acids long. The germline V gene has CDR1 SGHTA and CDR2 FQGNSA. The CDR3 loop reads CASSLGLAGGAYNEQFF. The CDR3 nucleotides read TGTGCCAGCAGCTTGGGGTTAGCGGGAGGAGCCTACAATGAGCAGTTCTTC.

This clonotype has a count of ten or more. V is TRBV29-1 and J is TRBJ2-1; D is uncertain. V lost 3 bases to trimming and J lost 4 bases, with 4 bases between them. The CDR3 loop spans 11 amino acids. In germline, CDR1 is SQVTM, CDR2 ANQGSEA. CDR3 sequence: CSVELYNEQFF. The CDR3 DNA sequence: TGCAGCGTTGAGCTTTACAATGAGCAGTTCTTC.

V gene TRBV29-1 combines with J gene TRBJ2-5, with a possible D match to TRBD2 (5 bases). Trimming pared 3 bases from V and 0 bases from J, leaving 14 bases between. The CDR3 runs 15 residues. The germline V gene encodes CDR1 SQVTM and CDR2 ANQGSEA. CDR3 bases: TGCAGCGTTGACCCCCCGACGGGGTACCAAGAGACCCAGTACTTC. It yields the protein CSVDPPTGYQETQYF. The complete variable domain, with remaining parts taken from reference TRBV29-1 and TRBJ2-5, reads SAVISQKPSRDICQRGTSLTIQCQVDSQVTMMFWYRQQPGQSLTLIATANQGSEATYESGFVIDKFPISRPNLTFSTLTVSNMSPEDSSIYLCSVDPPTGYQETQYFGPGTRLLVL.

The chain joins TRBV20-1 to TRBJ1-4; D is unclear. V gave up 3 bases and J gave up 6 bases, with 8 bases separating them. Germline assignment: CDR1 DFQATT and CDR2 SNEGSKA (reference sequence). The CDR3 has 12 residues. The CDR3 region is CSASRGDEKLFF. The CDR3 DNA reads TGCAGTGCTAGCCGGGGTGATGAAAAACTGTTTTTT.

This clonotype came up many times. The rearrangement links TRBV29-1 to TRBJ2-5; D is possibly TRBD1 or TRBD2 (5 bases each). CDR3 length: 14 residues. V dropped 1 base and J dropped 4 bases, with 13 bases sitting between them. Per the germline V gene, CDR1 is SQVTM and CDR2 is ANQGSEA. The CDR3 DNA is TGCAGCGTTGAAGGGGACGGGGCTGCAGAGACCCAGTACTTC. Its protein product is CSVEGDGAAETQYF.

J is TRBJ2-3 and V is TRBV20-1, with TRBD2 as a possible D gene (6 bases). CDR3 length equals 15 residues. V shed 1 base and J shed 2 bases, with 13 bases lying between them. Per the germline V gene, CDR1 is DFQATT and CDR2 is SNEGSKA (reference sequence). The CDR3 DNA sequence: TGCAGTGCTAGAGGCGGGGACTTCTTCACAGATACGCAGTATTTT. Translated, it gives CSARGGDFFTDTQYF.

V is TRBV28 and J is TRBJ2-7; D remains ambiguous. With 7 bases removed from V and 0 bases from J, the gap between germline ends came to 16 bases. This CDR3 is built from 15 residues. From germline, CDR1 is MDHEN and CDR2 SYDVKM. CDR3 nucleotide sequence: TGTGCCAGCAATTCACGCACTCAGGCCTCCTACGAGCAGTACTTC. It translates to CASNSRTQASYEQYF.

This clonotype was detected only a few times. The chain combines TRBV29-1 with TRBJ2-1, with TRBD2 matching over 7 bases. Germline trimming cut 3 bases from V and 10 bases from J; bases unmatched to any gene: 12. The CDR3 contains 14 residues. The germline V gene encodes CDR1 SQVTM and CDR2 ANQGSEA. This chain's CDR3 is CSVEGGSLPREQFF. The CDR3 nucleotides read TGCAGCGTTGAGGGCGGGAGTCTCCCGAGAGAGCAGTTCTTC.

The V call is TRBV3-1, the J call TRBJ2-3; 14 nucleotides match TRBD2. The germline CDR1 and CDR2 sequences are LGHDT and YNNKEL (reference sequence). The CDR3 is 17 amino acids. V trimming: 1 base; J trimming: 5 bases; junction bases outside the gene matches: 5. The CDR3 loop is CASSQGLAGGRVDTQYF. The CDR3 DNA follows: TGTGCCAGCAGCCAAGGACTAGCGGGGGGGCGCGTAGATACGCAGTATTTT.

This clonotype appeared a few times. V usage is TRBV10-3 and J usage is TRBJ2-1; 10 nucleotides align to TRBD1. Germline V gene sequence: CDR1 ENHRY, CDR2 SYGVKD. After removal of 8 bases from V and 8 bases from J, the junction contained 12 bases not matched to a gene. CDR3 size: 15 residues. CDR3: CAIGATGGSFDEQFF. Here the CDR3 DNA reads TGTGCCATCGGGGCGACAGGGGGCTCCTTCGATGAGCAGTTCTTC.

CDR3 DNA sequence: TGCAGTGCTAGAAACAGGGTCGGCGGGTACAATGAGCAGTTCTTC. Encoded protein: CSARNRVGGYNEQFF. J is TRBJ2-1 and V is TRBV20-1; D is possibly TRBD1 (6 bases). V was shortened by 2 bases and J by 4 bases, with 15 bases between the two germline ends. This CDR3 region has 15 residues. Looked up from germline, CDR1 is DFQATT and CDR2 is SNEGSKA (reference sequence).

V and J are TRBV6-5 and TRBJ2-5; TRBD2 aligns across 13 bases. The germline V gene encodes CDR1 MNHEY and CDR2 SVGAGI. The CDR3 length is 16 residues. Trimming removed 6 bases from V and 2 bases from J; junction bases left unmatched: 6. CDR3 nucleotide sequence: TGTGCCAGCAGAGTAGGACTAGCGGGAGTGCAAGAGACCCAGTACTTC. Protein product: CASRVGLAGVQETQYF.

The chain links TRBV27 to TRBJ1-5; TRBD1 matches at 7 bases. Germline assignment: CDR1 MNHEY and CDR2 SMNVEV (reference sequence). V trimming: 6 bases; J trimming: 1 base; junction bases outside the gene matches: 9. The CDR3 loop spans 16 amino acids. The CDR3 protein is CASRPERQGSNQPQHF. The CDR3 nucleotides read TGTGCCAGCAGGCCCGAAAGACAGGGAAGCAATCAGCCCCAGCATTTT.

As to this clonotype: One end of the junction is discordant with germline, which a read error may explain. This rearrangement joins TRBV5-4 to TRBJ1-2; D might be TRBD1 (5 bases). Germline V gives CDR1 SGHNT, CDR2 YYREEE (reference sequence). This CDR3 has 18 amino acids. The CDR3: CASSLDGRGGNGNYGYIF. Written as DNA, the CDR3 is TGTGCCAGCAGCTTGGATGGGAGGGGAGGGAACGGGAACTATGGCTACATCTTC. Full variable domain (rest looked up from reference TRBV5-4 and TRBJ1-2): ETGVTQSPTHLIKTRGQQVTLRCSSQSGHNTVSWYQQALGQGPQFIFQYYREEENGRGNFPPRFSGLQFPNYSSELNVNALELDDSALYLCASSLDGRGGNGNYGYIFGSGTRLTVV.

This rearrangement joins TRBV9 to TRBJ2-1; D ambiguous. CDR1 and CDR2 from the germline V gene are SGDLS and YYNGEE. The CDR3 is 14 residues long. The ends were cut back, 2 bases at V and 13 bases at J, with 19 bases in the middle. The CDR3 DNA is TGTGCCAGCAGCGTGACCCGACAAGGTCTTCATCAGTTCTTC. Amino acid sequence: CASSVTRQGLHQFF.

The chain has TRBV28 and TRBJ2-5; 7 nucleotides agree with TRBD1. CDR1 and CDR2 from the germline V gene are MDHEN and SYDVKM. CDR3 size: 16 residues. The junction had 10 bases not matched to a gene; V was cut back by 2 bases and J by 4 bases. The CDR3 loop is CASSLRGQQRGETQYF. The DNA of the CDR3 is TGTGCCAGCAGTTTAAGGGGACAGCAAAGGGGAGAGACCCAGTACTTC.

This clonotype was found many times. As DNA, the CDR3 is TGCGCCAGCAGCCAAGAGTTAGTTCAGGGAGGCGAGACCCAGTACTTC. This sequence encodes CASSQELVQGGETQYF. The chain links TRBV4-3 to TRBJ2-5, with a possible D match to TRBD2 (6 bases). In germline, CDR1 is LGHNA, CDR2 YSLEER. V was shortened by 0 bases and J by 5 bases, with 16 bases between the two germline ends. The CDR3 has 16 residues.

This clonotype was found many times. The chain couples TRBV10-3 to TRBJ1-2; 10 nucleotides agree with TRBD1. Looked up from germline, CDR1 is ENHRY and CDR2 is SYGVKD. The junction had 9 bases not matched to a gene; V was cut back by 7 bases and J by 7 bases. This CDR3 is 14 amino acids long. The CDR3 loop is CAIIGQGGTSGYTF. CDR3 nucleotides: TGTGCCATCATTGGACAGGGGGGGACTTCTGGCTACACCTTC.

The CDR3 DNA sequence: TGTGCCAGCTCACCATCAGTGCTAGCGGGGACTCAAGAGACCCAGTACTTC. This gives the protein CASSPSVLAGTQETQYF. This chain connects TRBV18 to TRBJ2-7, with 9 positions matching TRBD2. The J call may be mistaken, given a closer DNA end match to TRBJ2-5. Germline values: CDR1 KGHSH, CDR2 LQKENI. The CDR3 runs 17 residues.

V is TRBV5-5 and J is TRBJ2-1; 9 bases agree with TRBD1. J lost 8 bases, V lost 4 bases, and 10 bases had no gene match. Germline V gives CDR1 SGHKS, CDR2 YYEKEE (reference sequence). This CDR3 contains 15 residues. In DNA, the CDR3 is TGTGCCAGCAGCCGCGGACAGGGGCGGTTGGATGAGCAGTTCTTC. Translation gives CASSRGQGRLDEQFF. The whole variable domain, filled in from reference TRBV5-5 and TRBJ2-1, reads DAGVTQSPTHLIKTRGQQVTLRCSPISGHKSVSWYQQVLGQGPQFIFQYYEKEERGRGNFPDRFSARQFPNYSSELNVNALLLGDSALYLCASSRGQGRLDEQFFGPGTRLTVL.

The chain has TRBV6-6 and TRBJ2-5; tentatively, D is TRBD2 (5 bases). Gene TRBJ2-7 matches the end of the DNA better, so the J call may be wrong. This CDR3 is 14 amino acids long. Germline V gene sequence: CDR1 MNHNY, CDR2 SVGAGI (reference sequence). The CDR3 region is CASSPITSSGEQYF. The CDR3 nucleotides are TGTGCCAGCAGCCCTATTACTAGTTCGGGCGAGCAGTACTTC.

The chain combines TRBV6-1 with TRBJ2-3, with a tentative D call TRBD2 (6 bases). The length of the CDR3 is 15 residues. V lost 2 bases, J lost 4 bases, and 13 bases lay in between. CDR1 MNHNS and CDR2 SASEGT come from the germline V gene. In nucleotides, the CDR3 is TGTGCCAGCAGTGAATTGGGGACTGGAGCAGATACGCAGTATTTT. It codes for CASSELGTGADTQYF.

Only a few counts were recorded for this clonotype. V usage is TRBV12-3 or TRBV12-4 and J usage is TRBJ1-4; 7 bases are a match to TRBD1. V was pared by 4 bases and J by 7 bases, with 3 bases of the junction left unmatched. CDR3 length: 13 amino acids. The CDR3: CASSSGGREKLFF. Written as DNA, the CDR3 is TGTGCCAGCAGTTCAGGGGGACGTGAAAAACTGTTTTTT.